These 18 T cell receptor beta chains came from one sample sequenced in a study of tumor and adjacent non-tumor tissue in lung cancer. This sample's RNA came from whole unsorted tissue. More than 3 cm separated this lung sample from the edge of the tumor. A modified ARM-PCR protocol with three rounds of nested PCR amplified TCRbeta. Each CDR3 protein gets one entry after TCRdb re-called the multiplex PCR reads with MiXCR. This repertoire shows around 100,000 distinct CDR3 sequences, 50% to 70% found once; its top ten account for less than 20%. The sequenced sample was distant non-tumor lung tissue. The receptor set was obtained from a man aged 30 to 45 with non-small cell lung cancer.

Many counts were recorded for this clonotype. The chain joins TRBV12-3 or TRBV12-4 to TRBJ2-3; 8 bases line up with TRBD1. The CDR3 spans 19 residues. The trim removed 6 bases at V and 1 base at J, leaving 18 bases unmatched. This CDR3 reads CASSRESYGQGGGTDTQYF. CDR3 DNA: TGTGCCAGCAGCAGGGAATCTTACGGACAGGGAGGAGGCACAGATACGCAGTATTTT.

A word on this clonotype: Relative to the germline gene, one junction end is altered; a read error may explain this. J is TRBJ2-7 and V is TRBV7-9; D might be TRBD2 (5 bases). Germline CDR1 is SEHNR and CDR2 is FQNEAQ (reference sequence). The CDR3 has 14 amino acids. CDR3 region: CPSSLDSRAYEQYF. The CDR3 bases are TGTCCCAGCAGCTTGGACTCTAGGGCCTACGAGCAGTACTTC.

The chain recombines TRBV6-5 with TRBJ2-1; 10 bases align to TRBD2. The CDR3 runs to 14 residues. The germline CDR1 and CDR2 sequences are MNHEY and SVGAGI. The CDR3 protein is CVGMLLAGYNEQFF. In nucleotides, the CDR3 is TGTGTCGGCATGTTACTAGCGGGGTACAATGAGCAGTTCTTC.

In the case of this clonotype: One end of the junction varies from germline; a read error may be responsible. This chain joins TRBV11-2 and TRBJ1-1; no reliable D call. The germline CDR1 and CDR2 sequences are SGHAT and FQNNGV. The CDR3 runs to 13 residues. The CDR3 here is CAGSFIVYTEAFF. Here the CDR3 DNA reads TGTGCCGGCAGCTTTATCGTCTACACTGAAGCTTTCTTT.

In its sample, this clonotype was seen many times. The chain carries TRBV18 and TRBJ1-2, with 7 bases fitting TRBD1. V was pared by 3 bases and J by 2 bases, with 9 bases of the junction left unmatched. Germline V CDR1 and CDR2: KGHSH, LQKENI. The CDR3 covers 16 residues. CDR3 DNA: TGTGCCAGCTCACCTACGACGACAGGGTCAAACTATGGCTACACCTTC. Translation gives CASSPTTTGSNYGYTF.

In the case of this clonotype: One end of the junction varies from germline; a read error may be responsible. This chain connects TRBV20-1 to TRBJ2-1; 10 nucleotides agree with TRBD2. CDR3 length equals 14 residues. Germline V gene lookup returns CDR1 DFQATT and CDR2 SNEGSKA (reference sequence). CDR3 protein: CSAPSGGRSDDQFF. In nucleotides, the CDR3 is TGCAGTGCTCCTAGCGGGGGACGGTCGGATGACCAGTTCTTC.

This clonotype was found once. One end of the junction is discordant with germline, which a read error may explain. The V gene is TRBV5-5, the J gene TRBJ2-3; TRBD1 aligns across 9 bases. Germline CDR1 reads SGHKS; CDR2 reads YYEKEE (reference sequence). There are 14 residues in the CDR3. The CDR3 sequence: CASSMGQGTDMQYF. The CDR3 bases are TGTGCCAGCAGCATGGGACAGGGTACAGATATGCAGTATTTT.

This clonotype was picked up a small number of times. A much larger clone lies one base from this, so it may be a read error. In DNA form, the CDR3 reads TGCAGTGCTTATGGACTACTGGGTAGCTACAAGCAGTACTTC. Its translation is CSAYGLLGSYKQYF. The chain couples TRBV20-1 to TRBJ2-7; D perhaps matches TRBD2 (6 bases). Per germline, CDR1 DFQATT and CDR2 SNEGSKA (reference sequence). The CDR3 runs to 14 residues.

Of note for this clonotype: Its ends do not fully match the called genes, so a read error is possible. The chain couples TRBV4-1 to TRBJ1-5, with unresolved D. The CDR3 is 15 residues long. The V gene's germline CDR1 is MGHRA and CDR2 YSYEKL. CDR3 nucleotide sequence: TGCGCCAGCGGCCAAGAAGCCAAGGAAGGGCAGCCCCAGCATTTT. Its translation is CASGQEAKEGQPQHF.

On this clonotype itself: This sequence may be a read error, since a much larger clone differs from it by one base. The chain links TRBV6-1 to TRBJ1-6; the match to TRBD1 covers 7 bases. Germline values: CDR1 MNHNS, CDR2 SASEGT. The CDR3 runs 13 residues. V lost 8 bases and J lost 9; bases outside the gene matches: 7. CDR3: CASLRDRGSPLHF. The DNA for the CDR3 is TGTGCCAGCTTGCGGGACAGAGGTTCACCCCTCCACTTT.

V usage is TRBV11-2 and J usage is TRBJ1-1; D is ambiguous. The CDR3 loop spans 15 amino acids. Germline loops: CDR1 SGHAT, CDR2 FQNNGV. Trimming shortened V by 5 bases and J by 4 bases, and 17 bases separated the two germline ends. The CDR3 sequence: CASSPTTGRPTEAFF. The CDR3 DNA reads as TGTGCCAGCAGCCCCACTACCGGGAGGCCCACTGAAGCTTTCTTT. The full variable domain, rest sourced from reference TRBV11-2 and TRBJ1-1, is EAGVAQSPRYKIIEKRQSVAFWCNPISGHATLYWYQQILGQGPKLLIQFQNNGVVDDSQLPKDRFSAERLKGVDSTLKIQPAKLEDSAVYLCASSPTTGRPTEAFFGQGTRLTVV.

Turning to this clonotype: The junction departs from germline at one end; a sequencing error may be responsible. The gene calls are TRBV11-2 and TRBJ2-2, with D maybe TRBD2 (5 bases). Germline values: CDR1 SGHAT, CDR2 FQNNGV. CDR3 length equals 17 residues. CDR3 nucleotides: TGTGCCAGAAGCCCTAAACTCGAGGGCGCGAACACCGGGGAACTGTTTTTT. Encoded protein: CARSPKLEGANTGELFF.

In the case of this clonotype: An end of the junction differs from the germline gene, which may be a read error. J is TRBJ2-1 and V is TRBV4-1; D is unclear. Per germline, CDR1 MGHRA and CDR2 YSYEKL. This CDR3 has 15 amino acids. CDR3 DNA sequence: TGCGTCAGCAGCCTCTGGGAAGGGATCTATAATGAGCAGTTCTTC. Its protein product is CVSSLWEGIYNEQFF.

Note on this clonotype: Given a much more abundant clone one base away, this may be a read error. The chain is built from TRBV30 and TRBJ2-7, with TRBD1 matching over 10 bases. CDR1 is GTSNPN and CDR2 is SVGIG in the germline V gene (reference sequence). There are 14 residues in the CDR3. In DNA form, the CDR3 reads TGTGCCTGGAGTCCAGGGACAGGGGTAGACGAGCTGTACTTC. It yields the protein CAWSPGTGVDELYF.

There are a few counts of this clonotype. The rearrangement uses TRBV7-3 and TRBJ2-3; no definite D call. The CDR3 runs to 15 residues. V gave up 0 bases and J gave up 0 bases, with 7 bases separating them. CDR1 is SGHTA, CDR2 FQGTGA, per germline. In DNA form, the CDR3 reads TGTGCCAGCAGCTTAACTGGGATTAGCACAGATACGCAGTATTTT. Its translation: CASSLTGISTDTQYF.

As concerns this clonotype: This is likely a read error, given that the CDR3 carries no conserved phenylalanine or tryptophan at its end. V and J are TRBV5-4 and TRBJ2-5; D might be TRBD1 (5 bases). The CDR3 is made up of 15 amino acids. Germline CDR1 reads SGHNT; CDR2 reads YYREEE (reference sequence). The CDR3 loop reads CTSSFRQSGQETQYI. The CDR3, as DNA: TGTACCAGCAGCTTCCGACAGTCCGGACAAGAGACCCAGTACATC.

With regard to this clonotype: This could be a read error, since a much larger clone is one nucleotide away. The chain uses TRBV6-2 or TRBV6-3 and TRBJ1-5; TRBD1 might be the D (6 bases). The CDR3 loop spans 16 amino acids. The germline gives CDR1 MNHEY, CDR2 SVGEGT. V dropped 6 bases and J dropped 1 base, with 16 bases sitting between them. For the CDR3, the DNA is TGTGCCAGCAGAACCAACGGGGGGCCCAGCAATCAGCCCCAGCATTTT. Translation gives CASRTNGGPSNQPQHF.

This clonotype was picked up many times. Its ends do not fully match the called genes, so a read error is possible. J is TRBJ1-2 and V is TRBV29-1, with D uncertain. The CDR3 is 11 amino acids. Germline V gene data show CDR1 as SQVTM and CDR2 as ANQGSEA. CDR3 sequence (DNA): TGCAGCGCTGAAGGGAGCTATGGCTACACCTTC. It codes for CSAEGSYGYTF.